The next 4 T cell receptor beta chains were all read from a single sample in a study of human T cells and chemical hapten exposure. The time point was: patch test 2, 6 weeks after DPC sensitization. As to treatment: therapeutic diphenylcyclopropenone sensitization with weekly scalp DPC. TCRdb reprocessed the RACE reads with MiXCR, giving one entry per CDR3 protein. Of roughly 84,000 distinct CDR3 sequences in the sample, over 9.5% were seen once. This material consisted of whole blood, taken in connection with sensitization to the hapten diphenylcyclopropenone (DPC). The source is a woman aged 45-65 years with alopecia areata. Some clones in this sample may be carry-over from other donors' samples.

The rearrangement links TRBV25-1 to TRBJ2-2; the D gene could be TRBD1 or TRBD2 (6 bases each). V was pared by 2 bases and J by 5 bases, with 9 bases between. Germline CDR1 reads MGHDK; CDR2 reads SYGVNS. The CDR3 runs 14 residues. CDR3 in DNA: TGTGCCAGCAGTGAAACAGGGAGGACCGGGGAGCTGTTTTTT. This encodes CASSETGRTGELFF.

This clonotype was detected ten times or more. V is TRBV28 and J is TRBJ2-1; 9 bases map to TRBD2. The CDR3 has 13 amino acids. With 7 bases clipped from V and 10 bases from J, the junction kept 8 bases outside the gene matches. The germline V gene has CDR1 MDHEN and CDR2 SYDVKM. The CDR3 coding sequence is TGTGCCAGCAAGGCGGGAGGGCAAGGGGAGCAGTTCTTC. Its protein product is CASKAGGQGEQFF.

A few counts support this clonotype. V gene TRBV5-1 combines with J gene TRBJ2-1; D may match TRBD1 or TRBD2 (5 bases each). Germline V lookup: CDR1 SGHRS, CDR2 YFSETQ. The CDR3 contains 15 residues. V lost 4 bases and J lost 3, with 14 bases in between. CDR3 DNA sequence: TGCGCCAGCAGCCGGGACCTAACTCGCTACAATGAGCAGTTCTTC. Translated: CASSRDLTRYNEQFF.

This clonotype was seen ten or more times. This chain connects TRBV5-1 to TRBJ2-3; D remains unclear. Trimming pared 0 bases from V and 4 bases from J, leaving 15 bases between. There are 16 residues in the CDR3. Germline values: CDR1 SGHRS, CDR2 YFSETQ. CDR3 nucleotide sequence: TGCGCCAGCAGCTTGGCCACGGCTAGTGGCGCAGATACGCAGTATTTT. Amino acids: CASSLATASGADTQYF.